The next 19 T cell receptor beta chains were all read from a single sample in a study of shared T cell receptors in the human thymus. The data were produced by immunoSEQ multiplex PCR, yet TCRdb's version contains in-frame clones alone and is incomplete. The sample lists 700,000 or so clones, 80% to 90% seen once, with 0.0095% to 0.013% in the top ten. This same sample was also taken into another study, of human thymus T cells.

Sequenced: thymocytes. The source is a girl less than two years old with a congenital heart defect.

This chain uses TRBV6-1 with TRBJ2-1, with 8 bases identical to TRBD1. The germline V gene has CDR1 MNHNS and CDR2 SASEGT. V dropped 4 bases and J dropped 9; count of bases not matched to a gene: 11. This CDR3 is built from 15 residues. The CDR3 bases are TGTGCCAGCAGTGGATGGACAGGGAAAATGGGTGAGCAGTTCTTC. Amino acid sequence: CASSGWTGKMGEQFF.

The V gene is TRBV5-6, the J gene TRBJ2-1; 16 nucleotides agree with TRBD2. V shed 5 bases and J 0 bases; nucleotides not matched to a gene: 8. CDR3 length equals 19 residues. Germline V gene lookup returns CDR1 SGHDT and CDR2 YYEEEE. The CDR3 DNA reads as TGTGCCAGCAGAGGACCGGGACTAGCGGGGGGGAGCTCCTACAATGAGCAGTTCTTC. Amino acid sequence: CASRGPGLAGGSSYNEQFF.

The chain is built from TRBV7-9 and TRBJ1-2; no clear D. The V end lost 4 bases, the J end lost 2 bases, and 17 bases lay between the germline ends. The CDR3 totals 16 residues. CDR1 is SEHNR, CDR2 FQNEAQ, per germline (reference sequence). CDR3 protein: CASSSLRVTSNYGYTF. The CDR3 DNA follows: TGTGCCAGCAGCTCTCTACGTGTGACATCAAACTATGGCTACACCTTC.

The count of this clone is one. This chain joins TRBV6-6 and TRBJ1-1; the D gene is possibly TRBD1 (6 bases). V gave up 2 bases and J gave up 7 bases, with 20 bases separating them. This CDR3 is built from 16 residues. Germline CDR1 reads MNHNY; CDR2 reads SVGAGI (reference sequence). Written as DNA, the CDR3 is TGTGCCAGCAGTTACCCTAGGGGGGGGATCCCTCTTGAAGCTTTCTTT. As protein: CASSYPRGGIPLEAFF.

The gene calls are TRBV11-2 and TRBJ1-6; 8 positions agree with TRBD1. The CDR3 is 17 amino acids. Germline V gene sequence: CDR1 SGHAT, CDR2 FQNNGV. V lost 5 bases to trimming and J lost 3 bases; unmatched junction nucleotides: 9. The CDR3 bases are TGTGCCAGCAGCCAGAGGACAGGGAAAAACTATAATTCACCCCTCCACTTT. This translates into CASSQRTGKNYNSPLHF. The whole variable domain, filled in from reference TRBV11-2 and TRBJ1-6, reads EAGVAQSPRYKIIEKRQSVAFWCNPISGHATLYWYQQILGQGPKLLIQFQNNGVVDDSQLPKDRFSAERLKGVDSTLKIQPAKLEDSAVYLCASSQRTGKNYNSPLHFGNGTRLTVT.

The rearrangement links TRBV4-1 to TRBJ2-7; D uncertain. CDR3 length: 17 amino acids. The ends were cut back, 0 bases at V and 4 bases at J, with 19 bases in the middle. Per the germline V gene, CDR1 is MGHRA and CDR2 is YSYEKL. As DNA, the CDR3 is TGCGCCAGCAGCCAAGAAGCGTGGAAGCGTAACGTATACGAGCAGTACTTC. It is translated as CASSQEAWKRNVYEQYF.

The CDR3 nucleotides are TGTGCCAGCAGCGCCCTAAGCGGGGGGCTGGGGAACACTGAAGCTTTCTTT. It encodes CASSALSGGLGNTEAFF. The rearrangement joins TRBV9 to TRBJ1-1; perhaps TRBD1 as D (6 bases). The CDR3 totals 17 residues. The V and J ends lost 3 bases and 1 base respectively, with 19 bases between them. Germline CDR1 reads SGDLS; CDR2 reads YYNGEE.

The CDR3 region has the DNA TGTGCCAGCAGCCAAGATTCAGGGGCCGGAAACACCATATATTTT. It specifies CASSQDSGAGNTIYF. This rearrangement joins TRBV4-2 to TRBJ1-3; D might be TRBD1 (6 bases). From germline, CDR1 is LGHNA and CDR2 YNFKEQ. This CDR3 is 15 amino acids long. The V gene lost 0 bases and the J gene lost 4 bases, with 10 bases spanning the gap.

This clone turned up a few times. This chain joins TRBV5-6 and TRBJ1-2; D possibly corresponds to TRBD1 (5 bases). Per germline, CDR1 SGHDT and CDR2 YYEEEE. V dropped 1 base and J dropped 5 bases, with 21 bases sitting between them. The CDR3 consists of 17 residues. For the CDR3, the DNA is TGTGCCAGCAGCTTGCCGGAGCTAACAGGAACCGAGTATGGCTACACCTTC. It translates to CASSLPELTGTEYGYTF. Full variable domain (missing parts from reference TRBV5-6 and TRBJ1-2): DAGVTQSPTHLIKTRGQQVTLRCSPKSGHDTVSWYQQALGQGPQFIFQYYEEEERQRGNFPDRFSGHQFPNYSSELNVNALLLGDSALYLCASSLPELTGTEYGYTFGSGTRLTVV.

This clone was counted once. V is TRBV4-1 and J is TRBJ1-2; perhaps TRBD1 as D (5 bases). The CDR3 totals 17 residues. V lost 3 bases and J lost 6, with 23 bases in between. The germline V gene has CDR1 MGHRA and CDR2 YSYEKL. The CDR3: CASSQGDCVNPWNGYTF. As DNA, the CDR3 is TGCGCCAGCAGCCAGGGGGACTGTGTTAATCCGTGGAATGGCTACACCTTC.

The chain carries TRBV5-4 and TRBJ2-4; maybe TRBD1 (6 bases). Germline CDR1 SGHNT, CDR2 YYREEE (reference sequence). This CDR3 region has 15 residues. Trimming removed 4 bases from V and 0 bases from J, with 11 bases in between. CDR3 residues: CASSMTGRAKNIQYF. CDR3 DNA: TGTGCCAGCAGCATGACAGGCCGAGCCAAAAACATTCAGTACTTC.

The genes are TRBV5-8 and TRBJ2-7; weak D call: TRBD1 (5 bases). The CDR3 covers 15 residues. Trimming cost V 3 bases and J 5 bases, with 18 bases left between them. Looked up from germline, CDR1 is SGHTS and CDR2 is YDEGEE. This chain's CDR3 is CASSSLKWAGHEQYF. DNA for the CDR3: TGTGCCAGCAGCTCACTCAAATGGGCAGGGCACGAGCAGTACTTC.

J is TRBJ1-2 and V is TRBV7-2; D gene ambiguous. Per germline, CDR1 SGHTA and CDR2 FQGNSA. The CDR3 loop spans 12 amino acids. V was trimmed by 9 bases and J by 6 bases, leaving 14 bases between them. The CDR3, as DNA: TGTGCCAGTCCTCCTTACGAGGATGGCTACACCTTC. Its protein product is CASPPYEDGYTF.

V and J are TRBV5-4 and TRBJ1-4; D gene uncertain. This CDR3 has 13 amino acids. The germline V gene encodes CDR1 SGHNT and CDR2 YYREEE (reference sequence). Trimming removed 4 bases at V and 8 bases at J, with 12 bases between. DNA for the CDR3: TGTGCCAGCAGCGAGGGCCTGAGAGAAAAACTGTTTTTT. It translates to CASSEGLREKLFF.

This clone was detected only once. CDR3 in amino acids: CASSPFPDRMNTEAFF. The CDR3 bases are TGTGCCAGCAGCCCATTCCCGGACAGGATGAACACTGAAGCTTTCTTT. The V call is TRBV7-3, the J call TRBJ1-1; TRBD1 matches at 7 bases. The junction had 9 bases not matched to a gene; V was cut back by 5 bases and J by 0 bases. This CDR3 is built from 16 residues. Germline values: CDR1 SGHTA, CDR2 FQGTGA.

The chain combines TRBV25-1 with TRBJ1-4, with TRBD1 matching over 7 bases. CDR3 length: 14 residues. Germline loops: CDR1 MGHDK, CDR2 SYGVNS. After removal of 2 bases from V and 5 bases from J, the junction contained 2 bases not matched to a gene. The CDR3 loop is CASSEDRDNEKLFF. CDR3 bases: TGTGCCAGCAGTGAAGACAGGGACAATGAAAAACTGTTTTTT. The complete variable domain, with remaining parts taken from reference TRBV25-1 and TRBJ1-4, reads EADIYQTPRYLVIGTGKKITLECSQTMGHDKMYWYQQDPGMELHLIHYSYGVNSTEKGDLSSESTVSRIRTEHFPLTLESARPSHTSQYLCASSEDRDNEKLFFGSGTQLSVL.

In DNA, the CDR3 is TGTGCCAGCGGAGGGCCGGCTAACTATGGCTACACCTTC. The encoded protein is CASGGPANYGYTF. J is TRBJ1-2 and V is TRBV28; no clear D gene. CDR3 size: 13 residues. V gave up 8 bases and J gave up 0 bases, with 10 bases separating them. Germline CDR1 is MDHEN and CDR2 is SYDVKM.

The chain uses TRBV4-1 and TRBJ2-7; the D is unclear. Trimming took off 4 bases at V and 2 bases at J, with 21 bases between the two ends. From germline, CDR1 is MGHRA and CDR2 YSYEKL. This CDR3 is 17 amino acids long. The CDR3 DNA reads as TGCGCCAGCAGCCGGCCATCAACAAACCGTAATCCCTACGAGCAGTACTTC. Its translation: CASSRPSTNRNPYEQYF.

The rearrangement joins TRBV14 to TRBJ2-5; 7 bases align to TRBD1. This CDR3 has 15 residues. Germline V gene lookup returns CDR1 SGHDN and CDR2 FVKESK. The ends lost 0 bases at V and 3 bases at J; junction bases unmatched: 4. CDR3 DNA: TGTGCCAGCAGCCAAGATCCCGACAGGGAAGAGACCCAGTACTTC. This sequence encodes CASSQDPDREETQYF.